Reported below is one TCR beta chain. Its antigen remains unknown. This sample was taken from a study of T cells in localized non-small cell lung cancer. Study conclusions and caveats: Investigators sequenced only a single tumor region, leaving heterogeneity possible. A higher density of T cells in blood coincided with extended overall survival. Clonality peaked in uninvolved adjacent lung rather than tumor.

The data were produced by immunoSEQ multiplex PCR, yet TCRdb's version contains in-frame clones alone and is incomplete. The sample lists tens of thousands of clones, just under 85% occurring once. Germline loops: CDR1 LNHNV, CDR2 YYDKDF (reference sequence). V was shortened by 0 bases and J by 0 bases, with 9 bases between the two germline ends. The CDR3 contains 15 residues. The specimen comprised peripheral blood, sampled before any cancer treatment. V and J are TRBV15 and TRBJ2-7; D remains unclear. The sequence was obtained from a female donor over 55 with stage I lung adenocarcinoma. The CDR3 DNA sequence: TGTGCCACCAGCAGAGAAATGGTTAGCTCCTACGAGCAGTACTTC. Translated, it gives CATSREMVSSYEQYF. Looking up the rest from reference TRBV15 and TRBJ2-7 gives the full variable domain: DAMVIQNPRYQVTQFGKPVTLSCSQTLNHNVMYWYQQKSSQAPKLLFHYYDKDFNNEADTPDNFQSRRPNTSFCFLDIRSPGLGDTAMYLCATSREMVSSYEQYFGPGTRLTVT.